Listed below are T cell receptor beta chains from one sample, sequenced in a study of T cells in Graves' hyperthyroidism and ophthalmopathy. TCRdb analysed the multiplex PCR reads with MiXCR anew, one entry per CDR3 protein. Of hundreds of thousands of distinct CDR3 sequences in the sample, around 20% were seen once. The sequencing sample was made of blood. The receptors come from a man aged 25 to 45 with Graves' ophthalmopathy. Both conserved end residues are trimmed from each CDR3.

V | CDR3
TRBV24-1 | ATHGGTGANVLT
TRBV3-1 | ASSQTGIMTEAF
TRBV12-3/TRBV12-4 | ASTRKGVGQPQH
TRBV6-4 | ASSVEVTGELF
TRBV30 | AWSSGQTVNAQH
TRBV4-1 | ASSHNRDNEQF
TRBV3-1 | ASSLDRGGTEAF
TRBV20-1 | SARTNRGGEQY
TRBV28 | ASRVQRVQETQY
TRBV6-1 | ASSTGQESSYEQY
TRBV19 | ASRTRSRTANTEAF
TRBV24-1 | ATSFPGLAGGMGDTQY
TRBV11-2 | ASSLEASYTQY
TRBV5-1 | ASSLTLAVLMGAGYEQY
TRBV12-5 | ASGVSGSGNEQF
TRBV6-1 | ASRARTGRNTIY
TRBV5-8 | ASSGTNNPETQY
TRBV3-1 | ASSTVEAYEQY
TRBV9 | ASSVGTGAMNTEAF
TRBV30 | AWSSGQGPEQY
TRBV3-1 | ASSHRVNIQY
TRBV27 | AAGPLRTDTQY
TRBV7-3 | ASSFGTSGRDTQY
TRBV7-2 | ASSRTYLISSYNEQF
TRBV12-3/TRBV12-4 | ASSLDSGGNNEQF
TRBV7-2 | ASSLGTPTEQY
TRBV6-1 | ASRDNTGRDYGYT
TRBV6-1 | ASRQGVEGNQPQH
TRBV7-9 | ASSPPGHDYEQY
TRBV20-1 | SAVLAGRSANTGELF
TRBV12-3/TRBV12-4 | ASSRYLPGQGGYEQY
TRBV7-3 | ASSLEGAYNEQF
TRBV29-1 | SVTTGGREAF
TRBV4-1 | ASSRGDRAYQETQY
TRBV15 | ATSRDPGLVTNEQF
TRBV27 | ASSYSSILAGQETQY
TRBV3-1 | ASSQGWGNTEAF